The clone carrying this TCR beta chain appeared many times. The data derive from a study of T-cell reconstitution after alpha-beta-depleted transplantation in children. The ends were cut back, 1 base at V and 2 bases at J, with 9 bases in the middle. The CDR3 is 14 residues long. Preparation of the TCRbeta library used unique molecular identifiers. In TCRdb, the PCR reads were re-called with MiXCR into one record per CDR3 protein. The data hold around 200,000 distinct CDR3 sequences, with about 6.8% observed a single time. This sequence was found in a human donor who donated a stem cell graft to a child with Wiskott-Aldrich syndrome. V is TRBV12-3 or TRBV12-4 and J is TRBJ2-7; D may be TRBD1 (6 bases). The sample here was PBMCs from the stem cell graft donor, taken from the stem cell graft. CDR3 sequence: CASSLVQGTYEQYF. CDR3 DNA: TGTGCCAGCAGTTTAGTCCAGGGGACCTACGAGCAGTACTTC.